Here is one T cell receptor (beta chain) with its context. The antigen remains undetermined. Unexposed donor CD4+ T cells date from about 2011-2019, before the COVID-19 pandemic. Isolation of CD4+ T cells took place after nine to ten days in culture. Unexposed-donor CD4+ T cells were probed with SARS-CoV-2 S/N and four cold-coronavirus spikes, cells permitting. Assay: immunoSEQ multiplex PCR; the TCRdb copy retains only in-frame clones and omits some. The sample contains about 26,000 clones, roughly 76% of which appear only once. The source of the sample is a study of CD4 T cells in relation to SARS-CoV-2 and coronaviruses. On the study more broadly: ViraFEST: roughly ten-day antigen culture of PBMCs, then TCR beta CDR3 sequencing.

V was shortened by 5 bases and J by 0 bases, with 6 bases between the two germline ends. There are 13 residues in the CDR3. Germline V lookup: CDR1 SGHTA, CDR2 FQGNSA. The TCR sequence derives from a human donor in good health. The sequenced material came from CD4+ T cells from PBMCs, cultured in vitro. This chain uses TRBV7-2 with TRBJ2-3, with D unresolved. Written as DNA, the CDR3 is TGTGCCAGCAGCATTCCTAGCACAGATACGCAGTATTTT. This encodes CASSIPSTDTQYF.